This T cell receptor beta chain was captured by sequencing in a study of blood T cell repertoires in COVID-19. Overall study: Samples of COVID-19 (acute and convalescent) were obtained from the United States, Italy and Spain. Nucleic acid was either cDNA or gDNA, and it came from T cells, B-cell-depleted T cells, or PBMCs.

How the authors handled the data: Estimation of nucleated cell counts was performed using reference gene primer amplification. Generated by immunoSEQ multiplex PCR, the TCRdb table keeps only in-frame clones and is missing some. The V and J calls and clone size were taken over from that table, and D and trimming were inferred from the DNA. In the table there are 300,000 or so clones, 70% to 90% of which are singletons. CDR3 length: 17 amino acids. CDR1 and CDR2 from the germline V gene are MGHRA and YSYEKL. The V segment lost 2 bases and the J segment 5 bases; nucleotides outside the gene matches: 10. Participant ages covered about 18 to 95 years across about 25 US areas.

The sample consisted of PBMCs or T cells enriched from blood (not recorded which). The clonotype comes from a woman in her twenties or thirties who had recovered from COVID-19. This chain links TRBV4-1 with TRBJ2-3, with 10 bases identical to TRBD2. CDR3 bases: TGCGCCAGCAGCCAATACCCTAGCGGGGGCCCGGGAGATACGCAGTATTTT. Its translation is CASSQYPSGGPGDTQYF.